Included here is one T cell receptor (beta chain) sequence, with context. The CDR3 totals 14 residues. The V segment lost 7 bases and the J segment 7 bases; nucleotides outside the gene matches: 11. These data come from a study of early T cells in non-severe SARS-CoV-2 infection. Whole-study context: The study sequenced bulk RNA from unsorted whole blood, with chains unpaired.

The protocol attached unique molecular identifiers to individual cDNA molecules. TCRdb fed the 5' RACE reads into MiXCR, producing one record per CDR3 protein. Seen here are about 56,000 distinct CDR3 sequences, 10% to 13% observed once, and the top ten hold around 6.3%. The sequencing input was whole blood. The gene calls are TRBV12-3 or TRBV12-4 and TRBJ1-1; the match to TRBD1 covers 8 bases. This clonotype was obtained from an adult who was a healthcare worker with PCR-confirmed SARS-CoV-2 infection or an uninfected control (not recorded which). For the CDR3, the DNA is TGTGCCAGCACCAGGACAGGGCCCCTCGTTGAAGCTTTCTTT. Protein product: CASTRTGPLVEAFF.